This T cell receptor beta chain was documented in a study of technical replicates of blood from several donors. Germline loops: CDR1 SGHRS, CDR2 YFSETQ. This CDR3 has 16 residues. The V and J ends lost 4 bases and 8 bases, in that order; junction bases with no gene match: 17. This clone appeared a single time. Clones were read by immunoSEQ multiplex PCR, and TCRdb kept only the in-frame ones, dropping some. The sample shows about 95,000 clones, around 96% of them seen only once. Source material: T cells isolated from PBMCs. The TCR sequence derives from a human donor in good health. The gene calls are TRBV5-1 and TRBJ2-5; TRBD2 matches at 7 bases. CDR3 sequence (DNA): TGCGCCAGCAGCCTATTTTCCGGGACTACAAGAAATACCCAGTACTTC. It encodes CASSLFSGTTRNTQYF.